The T cell receptor (beta chain) under discussion was sequenced for a study of blood T cell repertoires in COVID-19. Study information: COVID-19 samples collected from the United States, Italy and Spain covered acute and convalescent phases. Nucleic acid was either cDNA or gDNA, and it came from T cells, B-cell-depleted T cells, or PBMCs.

Here immunoSEQ multiplex PCR was the method, and the copy in TCRdb shows in-frame clones only, minus some. The sample records about 310,000 clones, about 88% being singletons. Cohort placement rested on clinical history that participants reported themselves. Recovery among Cohort 3 donors was established by two negative PCRs, clearance, or symptom resolution. The length of the CDR3 is 19 residues. Trimming removed 0 bases from V and 2 bases from J, with 18 bases in between. CDR1 and CDR2 (germline): SGHRS, YFSETQ. The TCR sequence derives from a woman in her 40s who had recovered from COVID-19. J is TRBJ2-6 and V is TRBV5-1, with a weak D call TRBD1 (5 bases). Material for sequencing was PBMCs or T cells enriched from blood (not recorded which). The CDR3 DNA reads as TGCGCCAGCAGCTTGGAGGGCAGGGTTGCGGAAGCTGGGGCCAACGTCCTGACTTTC. It encodes CASSLEGRVAEAGANVLTF.